A selection of T cell receptor beta chains follows, all from one sample in a study of T cells in Graves' hyperthyroidism and ophthalmopathy. TCRdb redid the calling of the multiplex PCR reads with MiXCR, one entry per CDR3 protein. The sample contains hundreds of thousands of distinct CDR3 sequences, around 15% of which appear only once. Sample: blood. All receptors derive from a woman aged 25 to 39 with Graves' hyperthyroidism. The CDR3 runs from the conserved cysteine through the conserved F or W. Each record gives: V gene, clone size, J gene, D gene, CDR3 DNA, CDR3 protein. The D gene is left open where the match is weak. Clone size appears in some rows only: once, few, many, or a class for an expanded clone.

v_gene: TRBV19; abundance: .; j_gene: TRBJ2-7; d_gene: .; CDR3nt: TGTGCCAGTAGTGCCAGTTGGGGTAACCACGAGCAGTACTTC; CDR3aa: CASSASWGNHEQYF
v_gene: TRBV6-1; abundance: .; j_gene: TRBJ2-5; d_gene: .; CDR3nt: TGTGCCAGCAGTCCGGGGAATTACCCCCAAGAGACCCAGTACTTC; CDR3aa: CASSPGNYPQETQYF
v_gene: TRBV4-1; abundance: few; j_gene: TRBJ2-1; d_gene: .; CDR3nt: TGCGCCAGCAGTCAAGTGCAATCCTATGAGCAGTTCTTC; CDR3aa: CASSQVQSYEQFF
v_gene: TRBV7-3; abundance: few; j_gene: TRBJ2-2; d_gene: TRBD2; CDR3nt: TGTGCCAGCAGCTTAGGCGGGACTAGCTTCACCGGGGAGCTGTTTTTT; CDR3aa: CASSLGGTSFTGELFF
v_gene: TRBV27; abundance: few; j_gene: TRBJ1-5; d_gene: .; CDR3nt: TGTGCCAGCAGTTTATCGGGGTCTAGCAATCAGCCCCAGCATTTT; CDR3aa: CASSLSGSSNQPQHF
v_gene: TRBV28; abundance: few; j_gene: TRBJ2-1; d_gene: TRBD1; CDR3nt: TGTGCCAGCAGGGACAGGGAATTCGGGTACAATGAGCAGTTCTTC; CDR3aa: CASRDREFGYNEQFF
v_gene: TRBV5-6; abundance: few; j_gene: TRBJ2-1; d_gene: .; CDR3nt: TGTGCCAGCAGCATCGGCAGGTATGAGCAGTTCTTC; CDR3aa: CASSIGRYEQFF
v_gene: TRBV7-2; abundance: many; j_gene: TRBJ2-5; d_gene: .; CDR3nt: TGTGCCAGCAGCTACGGGAATTTGGAGACCCAGTACTTC; CDR3aa: CASSYGNLETQYF
v_gene: TRBV13; abundance: many; j_gene: TRBJ1-1; d_gene: .; CDR3nt: TGTGCCAGCAGCTTAGGGTTGTTAGTCATGAACACTGAAGCTTTCTTT; CDR3aa: CASSLGLLVMNTEAFF
v_gene: TRBV5-1; abundance: many; j_gene: TRBJ2-1; d_gene: .; CDR3nt: TGTGCCAGCAGCTTAGGTGGGGCCTCCTACAATGAGCAGTTCTTC; CDR3aa: CASSLGGASYNEQFF
v_gene: TRBV28; abundance: many; j_gene: TRBJ2-3; d_gene: TRBD2; CDR3nt: TGTGCCAGCAGTTTAGTCAGGACTAGCGTCTCAGATACGCAGTATTTT; CDR3aa: CASSLVRTSVSDTQYF
v_gene: TRBV19; abundance: .; j_gene: TRBJ2-1; d_gene: .; CDR3nt: TGTGCCAGTAGTATAGATCATAGGCGGGACGCTTACAATGAGCAGTTCTTC; CDR3aa: CASSIDHRRDAYNEQFF
v_gene: TRBV5-6; abundance: few; j_gene: TRBJ2-7; d_gene: .; CDR3nt: TGTGCCAGCAGCTTCGGACCGACCGTCCTCGAGCAGTACTTC; CDR3aa: CASSFGPTVLEQYF
v_gene: TRBV7-9; abundance: few; j_gene: TRBJ2-3; d_gene: TRBD2; CDR3nt: TGTGCCAGCAGCTCGGGGACTAGCGGGGGGGGCAGCGGTACGCAGTATTTT; CDR3aa: CASSSGTSGGGSGTQYF
v_gene: TRBV4-1; abundance: many; j_gene: TRBJ1-1; d_gene: .; CDR3nt: TGCGCCAGCAGCCAAGAGGGAGTATATGGCACTGAAGCTTTCTTT; CDR3aa: CASSQEGVYGTEAFF
v_gene: TRBV6-5; abundance: few; j_gene: TRBJ2-1; d_gene: TRBD2; CDR3nt: TGTGCCAGCAGTTACTCTAGGGGACTAGCGGGCTACAATGAGCAGTTCTTC; CDR3aa: CASSYSRGLAGYNEQFF
v_gene: TRBV12-3/TRBV12-4; abundance: few; j_gene: TRBJ1-6; d_gene: TRBD1; CDR3nt: TGTGCCAGCAGTTTAGGGCAGGGGGTCGGCTATAATTCACCCCTCCACTTT; CDR3aa: CASSLGQGVGYNSPLHF
v_gene: TRBV3-1; abundance: .; j_gene: TRBJ1-6; d_gene: .; CDR3nt: TGTGCCAGCAGCGCGGGACATTATAATTCACCCCTCCACTTT; CDR3aa: CASSAGHYNSPLHF
v_gene: TRBV28; abundance: few; j_gene: TRBJ2-7; d_gene: .; CDR3nt: TGTGCCAGCAGTACGCCAGGGTTCCTCTACGAGCAGTACTTC; CDR3aa: CASSTPGFLYEQYF
v_gene: TRBV4-1; abundance: few; j_gene: TRBJ2-1; d_gene: TRBD2; CDR3nt: TGCGCCAGCAGCCAAGATCCCCCTGGGACTAGCGGCAATGAGCAGTTCTTC; CDR3aa: CASSQDPPGTSGNEQFF
v_gene: TRBV20-1; abundance: few; j_gene: TRBJ2-1; d_gene: TRBD1; CDR3nt: TGCAGTGCTAGAGGCCGACAGGGGGTATACAATGAGCAGTTCTTC; CDR3aa: CSARGRQGVYNEQFF
v_gene: TRBV12-5; abundance: many; j_gene: TRBJ2-5; d_gene: TRBD2; CDR3nt: TGTGCTAGTGGTTCCGGACTAGGGGTCGGGGAGACCCAGTACTTC; CDR3aa: CASGSGLGVGETQYF
v_gene: TRBV6-1; abundance: many; j_gene: TRBJ2-3; d_gene: .; CDR3nt: TGTGCCAGCAGTTATCAGTTTTCTAGCACAGATACGCAGTATTTT; CDR3aa: CASSYQFSSTDTQYF
v_gene: TRBV24-1; abundance: .; j_gene: TRBJ2-1; d_gene: TRBD2; CDR3nt: TGTGCCACCAGTGATCCCACCGGGACTAACAATGAGCAGTCCTTC; CDR3aa: CATSDPTGTNNEQSF
v_gene: TRBV19; abundance: .; j_gene: TRBJ1-5; d_gene: .; CDR3nt: TGTGCCAGTAGTATAAAGTTGGGTGATTATAGCAATCAGCCCCAGCATTTT; CDR3aa: CASSIKLGDYSNQPQHF
v_gene: TRBV20-1; abundance: .; j_gene: TRBJ1-6; d_gene: .; CDR3nt: TGCAGTGCATGGACAGACGATAATTCACCCCTCCACTTT; CDR3aa: CSAWTDDNSPLHF
v_gene: TRBV19; abundance: few; j_gene: TRBJ2-1; d_gene: .; CDR3nt: TGTGCCAGTAGTACCTCCAGCGGGTCCTTACCCTACAATGAGCAGTTCTTC; CDR3aa: CASSTSSGSLPYNEQFF
v_gene: TRBV6-2/TRBV6-3; abundance: few; j_gene: TRBJ1-1; d_gene: .; CDR3nt: TGTGCCAGCAGTTATTACGGCAGGAACACTGAAGCTTTCTTT; CDR3aa: CASSYYGRNTEAFF
v_gene: TRBV11-2; abundance: many; j_gene: TRBJ2-7; d_gene: .; CDR3nt: TGTGCCAGCAGCCCCCAGGGGGGGGTCCCGCGGGAGCAGTACTTC; CDR3aa: CASSPQGGVPREQYF
v_gene: TRBV5-1; abundance: .; j_gene: TRBJ2-7; d_gene: .; CDR3nt: TGCGCCAGCAGCTTGCTGCCGGGCTACGAGCAGTACTTC; CDR3aa: CASSLLPGYEQYF
v_gene: TRBV20-1; abundance: many; j_gene: TRBJ2-7; d_gene: TRBD1; CDR3nt: TGCAGTGCTAGTGGACAGGGGGCCACGGGGGAGCAGTACTTC; CDR3aa: CSASGQGATGEQYF
v_gene: TRBV13; abundance: many; j_gene: TRBJ1-2; d_gene: .; CDR3nt: TGTGCCAGCAGCCAGAACCTCCCTGGGAACTATGGCTACACCTTC; CDR3aa: CASSQNLPGNYGYTF
v_gene: TRBV6-1; abundance: few; j_gene: TRBJ1-1; d_gene: .; CDR3nt: TGTGCCAGCAGTGAGTCTGGACAACGGGGCACTGAAGCTTTCTTT; CDR3aa: CASSESGQRGTEAFF
v_gene: TRBV18; abundance: .; j_gene: TRBJ2-1; d_gene: TRBD2; CDR3nt: TGTGCCAGCTCACCAATGCCTAGCGGAAACAATGAGCAGTTCTTC; CDR3aa: CASSPMPSGNNEQFF
v_gene: TRBV11-2; abundance: few; j_gene: TRBJ1-1; d_gene: .; CDR3nt: TGTGCCAGCAGCTCCTCCGGGGCTCCGGGCGCTTTCTTT; CDR3aa: CASSSSGAPGAFF
v_gene: TRBV19; abundance: many; j_gene: TRBJ1-2; d_gene: .; CDR3nt: TGTGCCAGTAGTCCCGGGGTGATCTATGGCTACACCTTC; CDR3aa: CASSPGVIYGYTF
v_gene: TRBV19; abundance: .; j_gene: TRBJ1-1; d_gene: .; CDR3nt: TGTGCCAGTAGTATCGCCGAAGTATTCGGGAACACTGAAGCTTTCTTT; CDR3aa: CASSIAEVFGNTEAFF
v_gene: TRBV3-1; abundance: few; j_gene: TRBJ2-5; d_gene: TRBD1; CDR3nt: TGTGCCAGCACCCCCCAGACCGGGACAGGGGTAGAGACCCAGTACTTC; CDR3aa: CASTPQTGTGVETQYF
v_gene: TRBV19; abundance: .; j_gene: TRBJ1-1; d_gene: .; CDR3nt: TGTGCCAGTAGTACCCGCAGTGAAGCTTTCTTT; CDR3aa: CASSTRSEAFF
v_gene: TRBV24-1; abundance: few; j_gene: TRBJ2-5; d_gene: .; CDR3nt: TGTGCCACCAGTGATTTAACTGGGCAGACCCAGTACTTC; CDR3aa: CATSDLTGQTQYF
v_gene: TRBV7-3; abundance: .; j_gene: TRBJ2-5; d_gene: .; CDR3nt: TGTGCCAGCAGCTTAACGGGGGACAACCAAGAGACCCAGTACTTC; CDR3aa: CASSLTGDNQETQYF
v_gene: TRBV3-1; abundance: .; j_gene: TRBJ2-2; d_gene: .; CDR3nt: TGTGCCAGCAGCCCCCCGGCAGGGATCACCGGGGAGCTGTTTTTT; CDR3aa: CASSPPAGITGELFF
v_gene: TRBV2; abundance: many; j_gene: TRBJ2-3; d_gene: TRBD1; CDR3nt: TGTGCCCCCCGGGACAGGGGTGGAGATACGCAGTATTTT; CDR3aa: CAPRDRGGDTQYF
v_gene: TRBV6-1; abundance: many; j_gene: TRBJ2-7; d_gene: TRBD1; CDR3nt: TGTGCCAGCAGGGGGACAGGGACGGTCGAGCAGTACTTC; CDR3aa: CASRGTGTVEQYF
v_gene: TRBV4-1; abundance: few; j_gene: TRBJ2-7; d_gene: .; CDR3nt: TGCGCCAGCAGCCAAGATCGGGGGTCATGGGAGCAGTACTTC; CDR3aa: CASSQDRGSWEQYF
v_gene: TRBV7-2; abundance: .; j_gene: TRBJ1-1; d_gene: .; CDR3nt: TGTGCCAGCAGCTTAGCGCTAAAAACTGAAGCTTTCTTT; CDR3aa: CASSLALKTEAFF
v_gene: TRBV19; abundance: .; j_gene: TRBJ2-3; d_gene: TRBD1; CDR3nt: TGTGCCAGTAGCACAGGGGGCTTCACAGATACGCAGTATTTT; CDR3aa: CASSTGGFTDTQYF
v_gene: TRBV7-2; abundance: .; j_gene: TRBJ2-7; d_gene: .; CDR3nt: TGTGCCAGCAGCTCTATAGACGGTTCCTACGAGCAGTACTTC; CDR3aa: CASSSIDGSYEQYF
v_gene: TRBV5-1; abundance: few; j_gene: TRBJ2-1; d_gene: .; CDR3nt: TGCGCCAGCAGCTTGGACGGGAAAGCCTTAGTTGAGCAGTTCTTC; CDR3aa: CASSLDGKALVEQFF
v_gene: TRBV15; abundance: .; j_gene: TRBJ2-5; d_gene: TRBD2; CDR3nt: TGTGCCACCAGCAGAGATATGGGAGGGGAGACCCAGTACTTC; CDR3aa: CATSRDMGGETQYF
v_gene: TRBV6-1; abundance: many; j_gene: TRBJ2-7; d_gene: TRBD2; CDR3nt: TGTGCCAGCAGTCTCAGCGGGAAAATTGACGAGCAGTACTTC; CDR3aa: CASSLSGKIDEQYF
v_gene: TRBV2; abundance: many; j_gene: TRBJ2-7; d_gene: .; CDR3nt: TGTGCCAGCAGTGACCCAGACGGCCTGGGCTACGAGCAGTACTTC; CDR3aa: CASSDPDGLGYEQYF
v_gene: TRBV28; abundance: .; j_gene: TRBJ1-6; d_gene: TRBD1; CDR3nt: TGTGCCAGCAGCCCGACAGGGTTGACCAATTCACCCCTCCACTTT; CDR3aa: CASSPTGLTNSPLHF
v_gene: TRBV20-1; abundance: .; j_gene: TRBJ1-5; d_gene: .; CDR3nt: TGCAGTGCCAACACCCCAGTCCAGCCCCAGCATTTT; CDR3aa: CSANTPVQPQHF
v_gene: TRBV7-3; abundance: many; j_gene: TRBJ2-1; d_gene: TRBD2; CDR3nt: TGTGCCAGCAGCACTAGCGGAAGTGTCTCCTACAATGAGCAGTTCTTC; CDR3aa: CASSTSGSVSYNEQFF
v_gene: TRBV30; abundance: many; j_gene: TRBJ2-1; d_gene: .; CDR3nt: TGTGCCTGGAGTCAGGGTCCCCCCAATGAGCAGTTCTTC; CDR3aa: CAWSQGPPNEQFF
v_gene: TRBV5-5; abundance: many; j_gene: TRBJ2-2; d_gene: .; CDR3nt: TGTGCCAGCAGCTTGTTCGGACAGAGGAACACCGGGGAGCTGTTTTTT; CDR3aa: CASSLFGQRNTGELFF
v_gene: TRBV5-1; abundance: .; j_gene: TRBJ2-2; d_gene: .; CDR3nt: TGCGCCAGCAGCTCCCTTTCGGGCACCGGGGAGCTGTTTTTT; CDR3aa: CASSSLSGTGELFF
v_gene: TRBV6-2/TRBV6-3; abundance: .; j_gene: TRBJ2-2; d_gene: .; CDR3nt: TGTGCCAGCAGTTACTCGATCGGCGACGACACCGGGGAGCTGTTTTTT; CDR3aa: CASSYSIGDDTGELFF
v_gene: TRBV5-1; abundance: many; j_gene: TRBJ2-1; d_gene: .; CDR3nt: TGCGCCAGCACCCCTCCCTGGGGCAATGAGCAGTTCTTC; CDR3aa: CASTPPWGNEQFF